The clone carrying this T cell receptor beta chain showed up just once. The sample is drawn from a study of blood T cell repertoires in COVID-19. About the research overall: Sources were T cells, B-cell-depleted T cells, or PBMCs; the material itself was cDNA or gDNA.

Methods used by the authors: Amplification from reference gene primers served as the basis for estimated nucleated cell counts. Profiled with immunoSEQ multiplex PCR; TCRdb holds only in-frame clones, not every one. The DNA was the basis for D and trimming; V, J and clone size are from that table. The sample contains fewer than 200,000 clones, about nine tenths of which appear only once. The sequence was collected from a man aged 50 to 59 with acute or convalescent COVID-19. Sequenced material: peripheral blood.

The CDR3 loop is CASSHKTSGGQYF. CDR3 nucleotides: TGTGCCAGCAGCCACAAGACTAGCGGGGGCCAGTACTTC. The chain is built from TRBV7-2 and TRBJ2-5; 12 bases map to TRBD2. Unmatched junction bases numbered 5, after V lost 5 bases and J lost 10 bases. This CDR3 contains 13 residues. The germline V gene has CDR1 SGHTA and CDR2 FQGNSA.